A single sample is the source of the 12 T cell receptor beta chains below, sequenced in a study of Ad26.COV2.S vaccination and SARS-CoV-2 variants. The treatment was: around 19 received Ad26.COV2.S at low or high dose, single or two shots; several received placebo; per-sample allocation not given. Day 63 after the first injection of vaccine or placebo was the sampling time. Generated by immunoSEQ multiplex PCR, the TCRdb table keeps only in-frame clones and is missing some. The repertoire has fewer than 300,000 clones, 70% to 90% of them found once; the top ten carry about 3.5%. The source material was peripheral blood, sampled in a trial of Ad26.COV2.S vaccine versus placebo. The receptors derive from a person between 18 and 59 years old who received the Ad26.COV2.S COVID-19 vaccine or a placebo.

This clone was picked up a small number of times. The rearrangement joins TRBV19 to TRBJ1-1; D may be TRBD1 (5 bases). Looked up from germline, CDR1 is LNHDA and CDR2 is SQIVND (reference sequence). V was clipped by 7 bases and J by 1 base, with 13 bases between them. This CDR3 is 14 amino acids long. The CDR3 sequence: CASNTQVTNTEAFF. CDR3 DNA: TGTGCCAGTAACACACAGGTTACGAACACTGAAGCTTTCTTT.

This clone appeared a few times. The rearrangement uses TRBV9 and TRBJ2-2, with TRBD1 identical over 7 bases. V dropped 2 bases and J dropped 6; count of bases not matched to a gene: 7. The CDR3 has 15 amino acids. The germline V gene has CDR1 SGDLS and CDR2 YYNGEE. CDR3 in DNA: TGTGCCAGCAGCGTCGCAGGGGGTGGGTCCGGGGAGCTGTTTTTT. Its translation: CASSVAGGGSGELFF.

This clone was found a few times. This chain links TRBV5-1 with TRBJ1-2; tentatively, D is TRBD1 (5 bases). Germline V gene lookup returns CDR1 SGHRS and CDR2 YFSETQ. Trimming pared 8 bases from V and 6 bases from J, leaving 8 bases between. The CDR3 consists of 10 residues. The CDR3 region is CARKQDGYTF. DNA for the CDR3: TGCGCCAGAAAACAGGATGGCTACACCTTC.

This clone appeared once. V and J are TRBV6-5 and TRBJ2-2; perhaps TRBD2 as D (6 bases). In germline, CDR1 is MNHEY, CDR2 SVGAGI. CDR3 length equals 14 residues. Trimming shortened V by 6 bases and J by 2 bases, and 10 bases separated the two germline ends. CDR3 sequence (DNA): TGTGCCAGCAGACCACTAGCAAACACCGGGGAGCTGTTTTTT. This translates into CASRPLANTGELFF.

CDR3 nucleotides: TGTGCCAGTAGTATTCTGCGGGACGTGAGCAATCAGCCCCAGCATTTT. It yields the protein CASSILRDVSNQPQHF. The chain joins TRBV19 to TRBJ1-5, with D possibly matching TRBD1 (5 bases). Looked up from germline, CDR1 is LNHDA and CDR2 is SQIVND (reference sequence). Between the trimmed V and J ends, which lost 3 bases and 1 base, there was a span of 13 bases. CDR3 size: 16 residues.

The genes are TRBV6-6 and TRBJ2-3; 10 nucleotides match TRBD2. V was pared by 6 bases and J by 6 bases, with 9 bases of the junction left unmatched. CDR3 size: 15 residues. Germline V gene lookup returns CDR1 MNHNY and CDR2 SVGAGI (reference sequence). The DNA of the CDR3 is TGTGCCAGCAGACCCCCTAGCGGGGGACGGGATACGCAGTATTTT. This encodes CASRPPSGGRDTQYF.

The chain couples TRBV21-1 to TRBJ2-1; the table names TRBD2, a call not compared with the DNA. TRBV21-1 is flagged as a pseudogene. This CDR3 comprises 15 residues. The CDR3, as DNA: TGTGCCAGCAGTATAGCGGGAGACTTCTACAATGAGCAGTTCTTC. This translates into CASSIAGDFYNEQFF.

The chain employs TRBV6-5 and TRBJ1-1; a possible D gene is TRBD1 (5 bases). CDR1 is MNHEY, CDR2 SVGAGI, per germline. The CDR3 loop spans 14 amino acids. The V and J ends lost 5 bases and 6 bases respectively, with 16 bases between them. CDR3 region: CASSLGGPSAEAFF. The CDR3 DNA follows: TGTGCCAGCAGTCTCGGGGGTCCATCCGCTGAAGCTTTCTTT.

The CDR3 region is CASSKDRVSGANVLTF. The CDR3 coding sequence is TGCGCCAGCAGCAAAGACAGGGTCTCCGGGGCCAACGTCCTGACTTTC. V and J are TRBV5-1 and TRBJ2-6, with TRBD1 identical over 7 bases. CDR3 size: 16 residues. V lost 4 bases to trimming and J lost 4 bases; unmatched junction nucleotides: 8. CDR1 SGHRS and CDR2 YFSETQ come from the germline V gene.

The chain couples TRBV18 to TRBJ2-1; D possibly corresponds to TRBD1 (7 bases). V shed 6 bases and J shed 3 bases, with 15 bases lying between them. Per germline, CDR1 KGHSH and CDR2 LQKENI. This CDR3 spans 15 amino acids. CDR3 in DNA: TGTGCCAGCTCGCCAGAGCAGGGGGGCTACAATGAGCAGTTCTTC. Translating it yields CASSPEQGGYNEQFF.

CDR3 sequence reads: CASSWDGSTDTQYF. The CDR3 DNA sequence: TGCGCCAGCAGCTGGGACGGTAGCACAGATACGCAGTATTTT. The V and J genes are TRBV5-1 and TRBJ2-3; perhaps D is TRBD1 or TRBD2 (5 bases each). The V end was cut by 3 bases, the J end by 0 bases, with 8 bases between. The CDR3 contains 14 residues. Germline values: CDR1 SGHRS, CDR2 YFSETQ.

The chain joins TRBV5-3 to TRBJ1-1, with 8 bases fitting TRBD1. TRBV5-3 is an ORF, and what it does is uncertain. This CDR3 is 17 amino acids long. V lost 3 bases, J lost 4 bases, and 14 bases stayed unmatched. The CDR3 sequence is CARSSISPGGRGTEAFF. The DNA of the CDR3 is TGTGCCAGAAGCTCGATCTCCCCAGGGGGCCGAGGCACTGAAGCTTTCTTT.